This T cell receptor beta chain was sequenced during a study of cytomegalovirus exposure and HLA in healthy donors. Findings and limits, study-wide: Being indistinguishable, some V segments were excluded, TRBV6-2 and TRBV6-3 among them. A later analysis reported that several of the most significant clusters appeared to be linked to common viral pathogens, among them Epstein-Barr virus. In a later analysis, at a false discovery rate of 0.05, roughly 17,000 TCR beta sequences matched HLA alleles. Later work found that TCR association rates differed between HLA loci; DRB1 had the most and HLA-C the fewest.

V gave up 5 bases and J gave up 1 base, with 11 bases separating them. Germline values: CDR1 SNHLY, CDR2 FYNNEI. The CDR3 is 14 residues long. A multiplex PCR was run with 60 Vbeta primers and 13 Jbeta primers. Data came from immunoSEQ multiplex PCR; TCRdb stores just in-frame clones and leaves some out. The data show roughly 100,000 clones, about two thirds seen once. To note about this clone: Its antigen is unidentified.

Specimen: PBMCs. The rearrangement uses TRBV2 and TRBJ1-1; the D is unclear. This clonotype was obtained from a boy aged 10-17 years in good health and CMV-seronegative. The CDR3 protein is CASSTYAGNTEAFF. The CDR3 coding sequence is TGTGCCAGCAGTACGTACGCCGGGAACACTGAAGCTTTCTTT. Drawing the rest from reference TRBV2 and TRBJ1-1, the complete variable domain is EPEVTQTPSHQVTQMGQEVILRCVPISNHLYFYWYRQILGQKVEFLVSFYNNEISEKSEIFDDQFSVERPDGSNFTLKIRSTKLEDSAMYFCASSTYAGNTEAFFGQGTRLTVV.